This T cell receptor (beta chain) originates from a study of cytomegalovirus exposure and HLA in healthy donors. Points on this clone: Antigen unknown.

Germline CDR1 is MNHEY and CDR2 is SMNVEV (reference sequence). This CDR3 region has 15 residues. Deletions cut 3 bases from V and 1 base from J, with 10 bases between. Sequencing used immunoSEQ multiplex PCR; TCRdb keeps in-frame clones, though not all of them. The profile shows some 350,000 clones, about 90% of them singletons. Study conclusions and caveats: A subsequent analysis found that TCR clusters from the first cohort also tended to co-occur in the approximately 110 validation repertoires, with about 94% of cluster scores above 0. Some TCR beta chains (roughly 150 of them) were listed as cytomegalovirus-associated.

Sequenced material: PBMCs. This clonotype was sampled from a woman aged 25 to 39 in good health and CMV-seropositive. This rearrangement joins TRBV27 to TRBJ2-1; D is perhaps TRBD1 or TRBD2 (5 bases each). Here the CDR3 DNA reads TGTGCCAGCAGTTTGGGGACCTCATCCTACAATGAGCAGTTCTTC. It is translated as CASSLGTSSYNEQFF.